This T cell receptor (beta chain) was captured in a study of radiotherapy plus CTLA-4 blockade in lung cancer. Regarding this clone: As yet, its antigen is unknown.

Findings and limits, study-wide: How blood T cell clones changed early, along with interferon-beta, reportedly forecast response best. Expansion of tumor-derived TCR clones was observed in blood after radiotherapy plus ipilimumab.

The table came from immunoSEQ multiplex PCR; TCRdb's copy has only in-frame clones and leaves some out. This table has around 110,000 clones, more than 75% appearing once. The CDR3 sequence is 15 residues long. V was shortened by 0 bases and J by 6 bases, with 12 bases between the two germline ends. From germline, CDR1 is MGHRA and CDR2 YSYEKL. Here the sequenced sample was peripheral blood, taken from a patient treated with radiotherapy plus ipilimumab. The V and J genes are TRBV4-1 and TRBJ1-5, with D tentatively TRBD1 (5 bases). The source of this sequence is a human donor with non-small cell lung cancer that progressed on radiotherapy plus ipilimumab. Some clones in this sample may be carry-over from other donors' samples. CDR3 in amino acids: CASSQDVGVAQPQHF. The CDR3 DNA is TGCGCCAGCAGCCAAGATGTGGGGGTCGCTCAGCCCCAGCATTTT.